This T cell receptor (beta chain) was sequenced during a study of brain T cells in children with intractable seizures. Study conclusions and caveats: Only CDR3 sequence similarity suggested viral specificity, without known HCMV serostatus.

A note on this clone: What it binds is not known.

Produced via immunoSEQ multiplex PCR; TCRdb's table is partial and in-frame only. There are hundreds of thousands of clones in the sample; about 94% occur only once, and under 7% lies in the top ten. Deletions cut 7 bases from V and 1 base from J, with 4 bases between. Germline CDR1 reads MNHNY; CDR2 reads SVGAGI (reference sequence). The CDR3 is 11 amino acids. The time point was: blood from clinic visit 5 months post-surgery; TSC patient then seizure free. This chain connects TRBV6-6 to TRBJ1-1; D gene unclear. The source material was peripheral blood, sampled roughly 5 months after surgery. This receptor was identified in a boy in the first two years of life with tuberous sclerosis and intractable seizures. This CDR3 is CASKENTEAFF. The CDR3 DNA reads TGTGCCAGCAAAGAGAACACTGAAGCTTTCTTT.